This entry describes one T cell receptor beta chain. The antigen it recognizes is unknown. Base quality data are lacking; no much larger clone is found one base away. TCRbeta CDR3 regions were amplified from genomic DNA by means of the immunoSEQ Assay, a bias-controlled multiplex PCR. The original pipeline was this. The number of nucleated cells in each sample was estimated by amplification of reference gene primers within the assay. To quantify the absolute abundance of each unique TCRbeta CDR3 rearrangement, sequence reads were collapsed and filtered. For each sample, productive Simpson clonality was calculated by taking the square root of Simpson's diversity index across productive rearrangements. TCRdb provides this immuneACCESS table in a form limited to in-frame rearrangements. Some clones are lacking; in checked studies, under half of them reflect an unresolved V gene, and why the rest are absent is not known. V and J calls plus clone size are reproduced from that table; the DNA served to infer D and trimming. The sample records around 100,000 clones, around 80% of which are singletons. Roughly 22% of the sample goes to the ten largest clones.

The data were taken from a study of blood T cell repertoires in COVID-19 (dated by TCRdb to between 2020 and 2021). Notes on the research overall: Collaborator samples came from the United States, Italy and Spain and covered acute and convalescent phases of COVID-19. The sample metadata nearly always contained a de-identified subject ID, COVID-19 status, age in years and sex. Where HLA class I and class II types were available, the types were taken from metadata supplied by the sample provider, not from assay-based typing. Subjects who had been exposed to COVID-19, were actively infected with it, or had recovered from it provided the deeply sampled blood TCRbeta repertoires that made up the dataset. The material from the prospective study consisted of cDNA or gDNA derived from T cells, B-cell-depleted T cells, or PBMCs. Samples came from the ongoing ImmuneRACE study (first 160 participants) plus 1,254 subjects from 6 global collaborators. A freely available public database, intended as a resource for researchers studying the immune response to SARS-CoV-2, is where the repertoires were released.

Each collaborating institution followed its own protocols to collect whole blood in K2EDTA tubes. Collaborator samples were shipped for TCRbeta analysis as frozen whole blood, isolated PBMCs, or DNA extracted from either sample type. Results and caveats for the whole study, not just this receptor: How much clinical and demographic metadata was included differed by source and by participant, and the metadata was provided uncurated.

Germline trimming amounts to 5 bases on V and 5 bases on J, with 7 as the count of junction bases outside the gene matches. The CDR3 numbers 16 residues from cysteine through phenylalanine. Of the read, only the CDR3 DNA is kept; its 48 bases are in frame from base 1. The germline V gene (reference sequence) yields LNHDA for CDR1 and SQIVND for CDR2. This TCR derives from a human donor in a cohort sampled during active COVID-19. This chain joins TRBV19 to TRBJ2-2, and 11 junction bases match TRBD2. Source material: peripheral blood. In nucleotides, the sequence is TGTGCCAGTAGTTCTCCGGGACTAGCGGTTACCGGGGAGCTGTTTTTT. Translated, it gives CASSSPGLAVTGELFF.